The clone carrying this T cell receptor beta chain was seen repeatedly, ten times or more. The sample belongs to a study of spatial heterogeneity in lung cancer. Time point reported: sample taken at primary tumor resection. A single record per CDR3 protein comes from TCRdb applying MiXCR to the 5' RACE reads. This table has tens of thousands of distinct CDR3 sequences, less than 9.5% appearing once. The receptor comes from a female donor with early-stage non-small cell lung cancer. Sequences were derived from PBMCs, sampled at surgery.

This CDR3 reads CSVDPLHTEAFF. Written as DNA, the CDR3 is TGCAGCGTGGACCCACTCCACACTGAAGCTTTCTTT. V is TRBV29-1 and J is TRBJ1-1; D ambiguous. Per germline, CDR1 SQVTM and CDR2 ANQGSEA. V shed 6 bases and J shed 3 bases, with 11 bases lying between them. The CDR3 is made up of 12 amino acids. Full variable domain (outside the CDR3, taken from reference TRBV29-1 and TRBJ1-1): SAVISQKPSRDICQRGTSLTIQCQVDSQVTMMFWYRQQPGQSLTLIATANQGSEATYESGFVIDKFPISRPNLTFSTLTVSNMSPEDSSIYLCSVDPLHTEAFFGQGTRLTVV.